This TCR beta chain was captured in a study of Graves' ophthalmopathy and Graves' hyperthyroidism. Study-level points and caveats: Most thyroid clonotypes with frequency above 0.001 were detected in blood too. Researchers report that a 13-signature model separated ophthalmopathy from stable hyperthyroidism, posting less than 90% sensitivity and about 80% specificity. The model's ophthalmopathy progression predictions had 55% to 71% sensitivity and 72% to 80% specificity.

This clonotype was seen a few times. The antigen is not known. TCR beta CDR3 regions were amplified from RNA transcripts. Scientists carried out first-round RT-PCR using HTBI primers and then a second-round multiplex PCR. TCRdb itself ran the multiplex PCR reads through MiXCR, one entry per CDR3 protein. Among about 620,000 distinct CDR3 sequences, 20% to 25% were seen once, and the ten largest hold around 7%. The length of the CDR3 is 16 residues. Germline CDR1 MRHNA, CDR2 SNTAGT. V gave up 6 bases and J gave up 2 bases; unmatched junction bases: 12. This chain uses TRBV6-4 with TRBJ2-5; 7 bases align to TRBD1. Sequenced sample: peripheral blood. This clonotype originated in a woman aged 18 to 35 with stable Graves' hyperthyroidism. Some clones in this sample may be carry-over from other donors' samples. The CDR3 protein is CASSPPRGPGQETQYF. CDR3 coding DNA: TGTGCCAGCAGCCCTCCGAGGGGGCCCGGGCAAGAGACCCAGTACTTC.